Each of the 12 T cell receptor beta chains below was sequenced from the same sample in a study of blood T cell repertoires in COVID-19. Clones were read by immunoSEQ multiplex PCR, and TCRdb kept only the in-frame ones, dropping some. The sample shows tens of thousands of clones, approximately 89% of them seen only once. Sequencing input: peripheral blood. All receptors derive from a man aged 50 to 59 with acute or convalescent COVID-19.

CDR3 DNA: TGTGCCAGCAGCTTAAAGGCGCGGGACAGGGGATCACCCCTCCACTTT. It specifies CASSLKARDRGSPLHF. The J gene is TRBJ1-6, the V gene TRBV11-2, with 10 bases matching TRBD1. The CDR3 is made up of 16 amino acids. Germline CDR1 SGHAT, CDR2 FQNNGV. V trimming: 2 bases; J trimming: 10 bases; junction bases outside the gene matches: 8.

V is TRBV24-1 and J is TRBJ2-2; 9 bases agree with TRBD1. The CDR3 runs 16 residues. Germline values: CDR1 KGHDR, CDR2 SFDVKD. After removal of 6 bases from V and 5 bases from J, the junction contained 9 bases not matched to a gene. CDR3 nucleotides: TGTGCCACCAGTCGAACAGGGGGCCGAAGAACCGGGGAGCTGTTTTTT. Protein sequence: CATSRTGGRRTGELFF.

The chain combines TRBV6-6 with TRBJ1-1, with TRBD1 as a possible D gene (5 bases). The ends were cut back, 8 bases at V and 1 base at J, with 17 bases in the middle. Germline lookup yields CDR1 MNHNY and CDR2 SVGAGI (reference sequence). CDR3 size: 15 residues. The CDR3 here is CASWNRNLGNTEAFF. The CDR3 DNA reads as TGTGCCAGCTGGAACAGGAATTTGGGGAACACTGAAGCTTTCTTT.

The V gene is TRBV24-1, the J gene TRBJ1-5, with D possibly matching TRBD1 (6 bases). Trimming shortened V by 4 bases and J by 3 bases, and 9 bases separated the two germline ends. This CDR3 has 14 amino acids. The germline V gene has CDR1 KGHDR and CDR2 SFDVKD. DNA for the CDR3: TGTGCCACCAGTGAGCCAGGGGTCAATCAGCCCCAGCATTTT. Protein sequence: CATSEPGVNQPQHF.

The genes are TRBV6-5 and TRBJ2-1; D remains unclear. Germline V gene sequence: CDR1 MNHEY, CDR2 SVGAGI. This CDR3 spans 15 amino acids. Trimming shortened V by 2 bases and J by 6 bases, and 14 bases separated the two germline ends. The CDR3 loop reads CASSYVRNVGNEQFF. For the CDR3, the DNA is TGTGCCAGCAGTTACGTCAGGAATGTGGGCAATGAGCAGTTCTTC.

The chain employs TRBV6-5 and TRBJ1-1; weak D call: TRBD1 (5 bases). Germline CDR1 and CDR2: MNHEY and SVGAGI. Trimming cost V 6 bases and J 7 bases, with 15 bases left between them. The CDR3 totals 13 residues. The CDR3 nucleotides are TGTGCCAGCAGAAAGGAGCAGGGCATTGAAGCTTTCTTT. It yields the protein CASRKEQGIEAFF.

The chain links TRBV28 to TRBJ2-7; D is possibly TRBD1 (5 bases). The CDR3 contains 15 residues. Trimming pared 4 bases from V and 1 base from J, leaving 14 bases between. The V gene's germline CDR1 is MDHEN and CDR2 SYDVKM. CDR3 region: CASSSPGRQSYEQYF. The CDR3 nucleotides are TGTGCCAGCAGTTCCCCCGGGCGACAGTCCTACGAGCAGTACTTC. The whole variable domain, filled in from reference TRBV28 and TRBJ2-7, reads DVKVTQSSRYLVKRTGEKVFLECVQDMDHENMFWYRQDPGLGLRLIYFSYDVKMKEKGDIPEGYSVSREKKERFSLILESASTNQTSMYLCASSSPGRQSYEQYFGPGTRLTVT.

The chain combines TRBV7-2 with TRBJ1-4; a weak D match, TRBD1 (5 bases). The CDR3 contains 13 residues. From germline, CDR1 is SGHTA and CDR2 FQGNSA. V was trimmed by 7 bases and J by 8 bases, leaving 14 bases between them. The CDR3 region has the DNA TGTGCCAGCACCGTCAAGGGGTCCGAAAAACTGTTTTTT. Translated: CASTVKGSEKLFF.

The CDR3 here is CASSPPTAQGYSPLHF. Here the CDR3 DNA reads TGTGCCAGCAGTCCCCCGACAGCCCAGGGCTATTCACCCCTCCACTTT. The chain employs TRBV6-6 and TRBJ1-6, with D perhaps TRBD1 (5 bases). The CDR3 has 16 amino acids. CDR1 and CDR2 (germline): MNHNY, SVGAGI (reference sequence). Deletions cut 5 bases from V and 8 bases from J, with 19 bases between.

The chain joins TRBV2 to TRBJ2-1, with 12 bases identical to TRBD2. The CDR3 spans 17 residues. Germline V gene data show CDR1 as SNHLY and CDR2 as FYNNEI. The V and J ends lost 5 bases and 7 bases, in that order; junction bases with no gene match: 12. CDR3 bases: TGTGCCAGCAGTCGAGCTAGCGGGAGGGGAACTGCAAATGAGCAGTTCTTC. Translating it yields CASSRASGRGTANEQFF.

The gene calls are TRBV5-1 and TRBJ2-5, with TRBD1 matching 7 bases. There are 16 residues in the CDR3. V dropped 0 bases and J dropped 1; count of bases not matched to a gene: 6. CDR1 is SGHRS and CDR2 is YFSETQ in the germline V gene. As DNA, the CDR3 is TGCGCCAGCAGCTTGGCCCTGGGACAGTTCCAAGAGACCCAGTACTTC. It yields the protein CASSLALGQFQETQYF.

The chain recombines TRBV6-5 with TRBJ1-1; D may be TRBD1 (6 bases). From germline, CDR1 is MNHEY and CDR2 SVGAGI. The V and J ends lost 6 bases and 1 base respectively, with 15 bases between them. The CDR3 has 15 amino acids. CDR3 in amino acids: CASRRTQGQNTEAFF. The DNA of the CDR3 is TGTGCCAGCAGACGGACACAGGGCCAGAACACTGAAGCTTTCTTT.